The following is a TCR beta chain sequence with its context. What it binds is unknown. The record originates from a study of identifying expanded T cells in peripheral blood. Study-level points and caveats: Differentially abundant clones: roughly 1.2 between replicates, about 15 at roughly 2 weeks, under 25 at four. Variance in clone template counts between roughly two-week samples significantly increased with total template count across all healthy donors.

Libraries were prepared by immunoSEQ multiplex PCR; TCRdb keeps only in-frame clonotypes and omits some of them. Of tens of thousands of clones listed, 80% to 90% were seen once; the top ten hold around 4.3%. Collection occurred without any documented infections or immune events in donors. The clonotype originates from a person between 18 and 75 years old in good health. The sample consisted of blood.

The CDR3 DNA sequence: TGTGCCATCAGTGAGTCTGAGGGTGGCTACACCTTC. Amino acids: CAISESEGGYTF. The J gene is TRBJ1-2, the V gene TRBV10-3, with D unresolved. The CDR3 runs to 12 residues. V shed 0 bases and J shed 7 bases, with 6 bases lying between them. Germline-derived CDR1 and CDR2 are ENHRY and SYGVKD.